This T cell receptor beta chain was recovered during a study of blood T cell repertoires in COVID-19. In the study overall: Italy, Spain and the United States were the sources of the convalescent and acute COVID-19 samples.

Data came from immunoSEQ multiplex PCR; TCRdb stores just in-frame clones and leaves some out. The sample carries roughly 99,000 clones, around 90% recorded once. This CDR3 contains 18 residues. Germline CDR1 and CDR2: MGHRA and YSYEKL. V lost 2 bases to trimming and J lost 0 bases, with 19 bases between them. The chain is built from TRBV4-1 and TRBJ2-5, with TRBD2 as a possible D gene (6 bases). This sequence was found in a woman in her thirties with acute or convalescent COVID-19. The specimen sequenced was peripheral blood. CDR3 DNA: TGCGCCAGCAGCCAACCTGGTCGGCGGGGCAGGTACCAAGAGACCCAGTACTTC. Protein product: CASSQPGRRGRYQETQYF.